This TCR beta chain appears in the sequencing data of a study of blood T cell repertoires in COVID-19. Study-level information: T cells, B-cell-depleted T cells, or PBMCs supplied cDNA or gDNA.

This clone has just a few counts. Original processing notes: Quantification of nucleated cells was approximated via reference gene primer amplification. Sequencing was performed with immunoSEQ multiplex PCR; in TCRdb, only in-frame clones are kept and a portion is missing. The DNA gave D and trimming, while V, J and clone size come from that table. The repertoire holds approximately 220,000 clones, with over 70% as singletons. The V gene's germline CDR1 is LNHDA and CDR2 SQIVND (reference sequence). The length of the CDR3 is 14 residues. V dropped 6 bases and J dropped 7 bases, with 16 bases sitting between them.

Sample: peripheral blood. The chain links TRBV19 to TRBJ1-5; possible D gene TRBD1, 6 bases. This clonotype originated in a man in his forties with acute or convalescent COVID-19. CDR3 sequence: CASSLTGIGQPQHF. Written as DNA, the CDR3 is TGTGCCAGTAGCCTAACAGGGATAGGCCAGCCCCAGCATTTT.